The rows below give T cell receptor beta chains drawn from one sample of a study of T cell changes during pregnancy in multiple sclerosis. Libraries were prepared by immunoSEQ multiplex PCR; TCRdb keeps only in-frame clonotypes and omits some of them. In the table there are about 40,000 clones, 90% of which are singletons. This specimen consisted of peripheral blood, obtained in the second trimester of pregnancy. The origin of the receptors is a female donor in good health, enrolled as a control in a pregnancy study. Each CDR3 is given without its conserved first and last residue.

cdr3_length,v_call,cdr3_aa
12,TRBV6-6,ASSYSTGGTEAF
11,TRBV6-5,AARDSPNYGYT
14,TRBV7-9,ASSPPGLAGVVEQF
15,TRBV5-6,ASSRREGAKSTDTQY
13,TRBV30,AWSVSAGFSYEQY
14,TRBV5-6,ASSLGGRTYTDTQY
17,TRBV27,ASSLSTPGLAGVSYEQY
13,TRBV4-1,ASSTLGGAGYEQY
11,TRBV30,AWTGQLNSPLH
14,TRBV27,ASSSVGHRDTYGYT
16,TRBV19,ASSVNTGQAKYQETQY
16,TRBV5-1,ASSLAASGRTNTGELF
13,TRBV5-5,ASSWGQGANQPQH
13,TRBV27,ASRSPGTGNYGYT
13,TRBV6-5,ASRTGTSAYNEQF
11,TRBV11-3,ASTRLGGNEQF
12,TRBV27,ASSVTGVGTEAF
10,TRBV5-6,ASSLGPGMAT
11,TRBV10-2,ASKYTAVEAQF
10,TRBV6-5,ASSPQGYEQY
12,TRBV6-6,ASSYGGGGQPQH
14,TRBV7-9,ASSSLRTGERNTIY
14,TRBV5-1,ASSTHRGLTYNEQF
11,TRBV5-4,ASSLEQYYGYT
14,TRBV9,ASSVHRDRPYNEQF
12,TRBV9,ASSQRGRGNEQF
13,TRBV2,ASSPGQGKGIEQY
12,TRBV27,ASNRQGKSYEQY
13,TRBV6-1,ASSEELGANYGYT
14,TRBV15,ATSRGEGTYYNEQF
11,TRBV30,AWTPDMNTEAF
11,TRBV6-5,ASSYGTQDEQY
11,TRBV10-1,ASGQSDTGELF
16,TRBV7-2,ASSLGRIRLAETNEQF
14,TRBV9,ASSRPGQGVDEKLF
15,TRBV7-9,ASSLVGGGGIYSPLH
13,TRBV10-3,AIREGTETNYGYT
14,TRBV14,ASSQVGGASYNEQF
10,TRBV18,ASSPGGDEQF
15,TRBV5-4,ASSHGTSGGRYNEQF
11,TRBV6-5,ASRTQNTGELF
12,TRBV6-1,ASSERDTYQPQH
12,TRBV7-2,ASSKQGMDYGYT
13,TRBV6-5,ASSRTGGAYNEQF
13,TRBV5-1,ASSKLAGGEETQY
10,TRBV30,AWSLGGTEAF
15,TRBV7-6,ASSLASGLAASYEQY
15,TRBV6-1,ASSVERASGSGGTQY
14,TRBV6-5,ASSYLGGGGTDTQY
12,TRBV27,ASSPRGLNTEAF
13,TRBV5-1,ASSLGDRDLDTQY
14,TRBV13,ASSFSSGGPTGELF
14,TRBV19,ASSIGTSGGEETQY
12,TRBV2,ASNRDRGGSPQF
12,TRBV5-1,ASSKGQGNTEAF
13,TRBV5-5,ASSPGQGASQPQH
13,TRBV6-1,ASSWTGVLNEKLF
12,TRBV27,ASSSDRGQNTIY
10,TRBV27,ASRTGETEAF